Listed below are T cell receptor beta chains from one sample, sequenced in a study of control samples from healthy donors and cancer patients. TCRdb's copy holds only in-frame clones and misses some; the assay was immunoSEQ multiplex PCR. This sample has about 79,000 clones; under 95% occur once, and the top ten carry 1.3%. The specimen sequenced was PBMCs. All receptors derive from a woman aged 40-49 years with lung cancer. Both conserved end residues are part of each CDR3. A D gene is named only where the DNA matches it firmly. Only part of the rows carry a size: once, few, many, or a class if the clone is expanded.

abundance,j_gene,len,v_gene,d_gene,CDR3aa,CDR3nt
-,TRBJ2-7,11,TRBV27,TRBD1,CASGTAYEQYF,TGTGCCAGTGGGACAGCCTACGAGCAGTACTTC
-,TRBJ1-2,17,TRBV5-4,-,CASSLSGAGGPPYGYTF,TGTGCCAGCAGCTTGAGTGGGGCAGGCGGCCCCCCCTATGGCTACACCTTC
-,TRBJ1-1,19,TRBV19,-,CASSIAGPGGGRVDGEAFF,TGTGCCAGTAGTATAGCCGGTCCCGGGGGTGGTAGGGTTGACGGTGAAGCTTTCTTT
-,TRBJ2-3,15,TRBV14,-,CASSLVGGITDTQYF,TGTGCCAGCAGCCTCGTTGGTGGGATCACAGATACGCAGTATTTT
-,TRBJ2-1,14,TRBV7-9,-,CASSPRGVGNEQFF,TGTGCCAGCAGCCCCCGCGGGGTAGGCAATGAGCAGTTCTTC
-,TRBJ2-3,16,TRBV3-1/TRBV3-2,-,CASSWGRLDSTDTQYF,TGTGCCAGCAGCTGGGGACGTCTAGATAGCACAGATACGCAGTATTTT
-,TRBJ1-1,16,TRBV3-1/TRBV3-2,-,CASSQGYSTVNTEAFF,TGTGCCAGCAGCCAGGGGTACTCGACGGTGAACACTGAAGCTTTCTTT
once,TRBJ1-1,17,TRBV7-9,TRBD1,CASSLDSLKTGEIAAFF,TGTGCCAGCAGCTTAGATAGCTTGAAAACAGGGGAGATTGCAGCTTTCTTT
once,TRBJ1-4,15,TRBV19,-,CASSISGGFYEKLFF,TGTGCCAGTAGTATTAGCGGAGGGTTTTATGAAAAACTGTTTTTT
-,TRBJ2-7,13,TRBV27,-,CASSLGILYEQYF,TGTGCCAGCAGTCTAGGGATACTCTACGAGCAGTACTTC
-,TRBJ1-1,11,TRBV2,-,CASSAETEAFF,TGTGCCAGCAGTGCGGAAACTGAAGCTTTCTTT
-,TRBJ1-2,18,TRBV5-1,-,CASSLGSLQVGGVYGYTF,TGCGCCAGCAGCTTGGGAAGTTTACAGGTCGGGGGGGTCTATGGCTACACCTTC
once,TRBJ2-1,15,TRBV13,-,CASSLGDTGGNEQFF,TGTGCCAGCAGCTTAGGGGACACAGGTGGTAATGAGCAGTTCTTC
-,TRBJ2-7,14,TRBV27,-,CASSFAGSAYEQYF,TGTGCCAGCAGTTTCGCGGGTTCTGCCTACGAGCAGTACTTC
-,TRBJ1-3,16,TRBV2,TRBD1,CASSEALLRQGNTIYF,TGTGCCAGCAGTGAAGCACTCCTCAGACAGGGGAACACCATATATTTT
-,TRBJ1-1,14,TRBV28,TRBD1,CASSLTGSGTEAFF,TGTGCCAGCAGTTTGACAGGGAGTGGAACTGAAGCTTTCTTT
-,TRBJ2-7,13,TRBV13,-,CASSRRGTYEQYF,TGTGCCAGCAGCCGGCGTGGGACCTACGAGCAGTACTTC
-,TRBJ1-2,13,TRBV11-3,-,CASSVGPGRGYTF,TGTGCCAGCAGCGTAGGGCCCGGACGTGGCTACACCTTC
few,TRBJ2-5,15,TRBV7-2,-,CAGQRGANPQETQYF,TGTGCCGGACAAAGGGGGGCAAATCCCCAAGAGACCCAGTACTTC
once,TRBJ2-7,16,TRBV3-1/TRBV3-2,-,CASSQDLGLTAYEQYF,TGTGCCAGCAGCCAAGATCTTGGACTGACGGCCTACGAGCAGTACTTC
-,TRBJ1-2,17,TRBV4-1,-,CASSQDGTTEGYYGYTF,TGCGCCAGCAGCCAAGACGGGACAACGGAGGGGTACTATGGCTACACCTTC
-,TRBJ1-1,15,TRBV3-1/TRBV3-2,TRBD1,CASSHQGQGVTEAFF,TGTGCCAGCAGCCACCAGGGACAGGGGGTCACTGAAGCTTTCTTT
-,TRBJ1-5,13,TRBV6-1,-,CASSERVNQPQHF,TGTGCCAGCAGTGAGCGTGTTAATCAGCCCCAGCATTTT
-,TRBJ2-5,11,TRBV12-3/TRBV12-4,-,CASSFGEGQYF,TGTGCCAGCAGTTTTGGTGAGGGCCAGTACTTC
-,TRBJ2-1,13,TRBV19,-,CASSLQGPNEQFF,TGTGCCAGTAGTCTACAGGGCCCCAATGAGCAGTTCTTC
-,TRBJ1-2,11,TRBV11-3,TRBD1,CASGTGMDYTF,TGTGCCAGCGGGACAGGGATGGACTACACCTTC
few,TRBJ1-2,12,TRBV28,-,CAISGAGYGYTF,TGTGCCATTTCGGGGGCAGGCTATGGCTACACCTTC
once,TRBJ1-4,15,TRBV19,TRBD1,CASSIGQGEGEKLFF,TGTGCCAGTAGTATAGGACAGGGCGAGGGTGAAAAACTGTTTTTT
once,TRBJ2-7,15,TRBV19,TRBD1,CASSISGTEYYEQYF,TGTGCCAGTAGTATTTCCGGGACAGAGTACTACGAGCAGTACTTC
-,TRBJ2-6,16,TRBV4-2,-,CASSPRNGLGANVLTF,TGTGCCAGCAGCCCAAGAAATGGGTTGGGGGCCAACGTCCTGACTTTC